What follows describes a single T cell receptor beta chain. The sample is drawn from a study of cytomegalovirus exposure and HLA in healthy donors. The overall study: The roughly 120 validation repertoires, a later analysis reported, used the same platform as the 666 first-cohort repertoires.

CDR1 and CDR2 from the germline V gene are KGHSH and LQKENI. Losses at the gene ends were 2 bases for V and 5 bases for J; bases not matched to a gene: 2. This CDR3 comprises 14 residues. The donors were members of the validation cohort comprising over a hundred subjects, separate from the roughly 600-subject first cohort. TCRdb's copy holds only in-frame clones and misses some; the assay was immunoSEQ multiplex PCR. This sample carries some 200,000 clones, 86% of them seen once, and the ten largest clones take around 7.2%. The specimen was PBMCs. The chain carries TRBV18 and TRBJ2-7, with TRBD1 matching over 11 bases. This receptor was obtained from a man aged 25 to 45 in good health and CMV-seropositive. The chain's CDR3 is CASSPGTGGNEQYF. CDR3 in DNA: TGTGCCAGCTCACCAGGGACAGGGGGAAACGAGCAGTACTTC.